Shown below are 30 T cell receptor beta chains from a single sample sequenced in a study of identical twins. One entry per CDR3 protein results from TCRdb running MiXCR on the 5' RACE reads. The sample gives under 300,000 distinct CDR3 sequences, roughly 8.7% of which show up once; less than 4% is in the top ten. The data also belong to a second study, concerning yellow fever vaccine responses in identical twins.

Material for sequencing was CD8+ T cells sorted from blood. These receptors came from a woman under 30 in good health.

The chain recombines TRBV7-3 with TRBJ2-2; D not certain. The CDR3 totals 14 residues. V lost 5 bases and J 0 bases, leaving 7 bases between the germline ends. Germline assignment: CDR1 SGHTA and CDR2 FQGTGA. CDR3 bases: TGTGCCAGCAGCGACGACGCGAACACCGGGGAGCTGTTTTTT. Translation: CASSDDANTGELFF.

A few counts support this clonotype. This chain links TRBV4-3 with TRBJ2-7, with TRBD2 matching over 9 bases. The V gene end was trimmed by 0 bases and the J gene end by 3 bases; junction bases not matched to a gene: 3. This CDR3 has 15 residues. Germline V gene lookup returns CDR1 LGHNA and CDR2 YSLEER. CDR3 coding DNA: TGCGCCAGCAGCCAAGATACTAGCGGGCTCTACGAGCAGTACTTC. Encoded protein: CASSQDTSGLYEQYF.

CDR3 protein: CASSPSDPNSYEQYF. DNA for the CDR3: TGTGCCAGCTCACCTTCGGACCCCAATTCCTACGAGCAGTACTTC. This chain uses TRBV18 with TRBJ2-7, with no clear D. The germline V and J ends were trimmed by 3 bases and 1 base, with 13 bases remaining between them. CDR1 is KGHSH and CDR2 is LQKENI in the germline V gene. The CDR3 extends over 15 amino acids.

This chain joins TRBV7-9 and TRBJ1-4, with D hard to call. Germline V gene data show CDR1 as SEHNR and CDR2 as FQNEAQ (reference sequence). Trimming pared 5 bases from V and 8 bases from J, leaving 12 bases between. The CDR3 consists of 13 residues. The CDR3 region is CASSPRNGEKLFF. The CDR3 nucleotides are TGTGCCAGCAGCCCGCGGAACGGCGAAAAACTGTTTTTT. The whole variable domain, filled in from reference TRBV7-9 and TRBJ1-4, reads DTGVSQNPRHKITKRGQNVTFRCDPISEHNRLYWYRQTLGQGPEFLTYFQNEAQLEKSRLLSDRFSAERPKGSFSTLEIQRTEQGDSAMYLCASSPRNGEKLFFGSGTQLSVL.

V usage is TRBV2 and J usage is TRBJ2-7, with D perhaps assigned TRBD1 or TRBD2 (6 bases each). Germline lookup yields CDR1 SNHLY and CDR2 FYNNEI. Trimming stripped 7 bases from V and 5 bases from J, with 12 bases between. The CDR3 totals 12 residues. For the CDR3, the DNA is TGTGCCAGCATCGGGGGCGGGAACGAGCAGTACTTC. This codes for CASIGGGNEQYF.

The sample holds a few counts of this clonotype. J is TRBJ2-3 and V is TRBV14, with D perhaps TRBD2 (6 bases). Trimming pared 0 bases from V and 0 bases from J, leaving 10 bases between. This CDR3 has 16 amino acids. Germline CDR1 reads SGHDN; CDR2 reads FVKESK. This CDR3 reads CASSQESGRSTDTQYF. The DNA for the CDR3 is TGTGCCAGCAGCCAAGAAAGCGGGCGTAGCACAGATACGCAGTATTTT.

This clonotype was seen only a few times. The rearrangement joins TRBV6-2 or TRBV6-3 to TRBJ2-5, with unresolved D. The CDR3 runs to 14 residues. CDR1 and CDR2 (germline): MNHEY, SVGEGT. V lost 6 bases to trimming and J lost 2 bases, with 13 bases between them. CDR3 sequence (DNA): TGTGCCAGCAGCATGAGCGAGCTTCAAGAGACCCAGTACTTC. Residues: CASSMSELQETQYF.

The chain links TRBV6-1 to TRBJ2-1; possibly TRBD1 or TRBD2 for D (5 bases each). V was clipped by 10 bases and J by 7 bases, with 23 bases between them. Germline values: CDR1 MNHNS, CDR2 SASEGT. This CDR3 spans 15 amino acids. The DNA for the CDR3 is TGTGCCACCCCACGAGGGTCCGGGGCAGGTAATGAGCAGTTCTTC. It encodes CATPRGSGAGNEQFF.

The V call is TRBV20-1, the J call TRBJ2-1; D remains ambiguous. This CDR3 comprises 15 residues. V was pared by 0 bases and J by 1 base, with 10 bases between. Germline V gene sequence: CDR1 DFQATT, CDR2 SNEGSKA (reference sequence). In DNA form, the CDR3 reads TGCAGTGCTAGAGATTACGGCTTTTCCTACAATGAGCAGTTCTTC. Its translation: CSARDYGFSYNEQFF.

The table lists this clonotype with many counts. The chain links TRBV10-3 to TRBJ2-1, with D perhaps being TRBD1 or TRBD2 (5 bases each). The V gene lost 0 bases and the J gene lost 7 bases, with 13 bases spanning the gap. Germline assignment: CDR1 ENHRY and CDR2 SYGVKD. The CDR3 runs to 15 residues. The CDR3, as DNA: TGTGCCATCAGTGAGTCGGAGGTGGGGCGGAATGAGCAGTTCTTC. The encoded protein is CAISESEVGRNEQFF.

Ten or more counts support this clonotype. V and J are TRBV29-1 and TRBJ1-2; unclear D gene. CDR3 length: 12 amino acids. Trimming left V 2 bases short and J 6 bases short, with 10 bases between. In germline, CDR1 is SQVTM, CDR2 ANQGSEA. The CDR3 sequence is CSVESRYNGYTF. The CDR3 region has the DNA TGCAGCGTTGAAAGCCGATATAATGGCTACACCTTC.

The V and J genes are TRBV28 and TRBJ2-5; TRBD2 aligns across 11 bases. The CDR3 covers 17 residues. J lost 1 base, V lost 4 bases, and 8 bases had no gene match. Germline V gene lookup returns CDR1 MDHEN and CDR2 SYDVKM. In nucleotides, the CDR3 is TGTGCCAGCAGTTCTATTAGCGGGAGGGTATCCCAAGAGACCCAGTACTTC. Translation: CASSSISGRVSQETQYF. The variable domain in full, with the rest retrieved from reference TRBV28 and TRBJ2-5, is DVKVTQSSRYLVKRTGEKVFLECVQDMDHENMFWYRQDPGLGLRLIYFSYDVKMKEKGDIPEGYSVSREKKERFSLILESASTNQTSMYLCASSSISGRVSQETQYFGPGTRLLVL.

This clonotype was seen once. The rearrangement uses TRBV9 and TRBJ2-5, with 11 bases lining up with TRBD2. The V segment lost 3 bases and the J segment 2 bases; nucleotides outside the gene matches: 9. The germline V gene has CDR1 SGDLS and CDR2 YYNGEE. The CDR3 runs to 17 residues. CDR3 protein: CASSALAGGRPQETQYF. The CDR3 DNA sequence: TGTGCCAGCAGCGCTCTAGCGGGGGGCCGCCCTCAAGAGACCCAGTACTTC. The whole variable domain, filled in from reference TRBV9 and TRBJ2-5, reads DSGVTQTPKHLITATGQRVTLRCSPRSGDLSVYWYQQSLDQGLQFLIQYYNGEERAKGNILERFSAQQFPDLHSELNLSSLELGDSALYFCASSALAGGRPQETQYFGPGTRLLVL.

This clonotype was picked up many times. This chain uses TRBV28 with TRBJ1-2; TRBD1 might be the D (6 bases). The CDR3 contains 12 residues. Germline lookup yields CDR1 MDHEN and CDR2 SYDVKM. Trimming stripped 7 bases from V and 4 bases from J, with 10 bases between. Here the CDR3 DNA reads TGTGCCAGCAAGGAGGGGGGCTATGGCTACACCTTC. Translated, it gives CASKEGGYGYTF.

This clonotype was seen many times. This chain links TRBV29-1 with TRBJ2-7; 9 bases align to TRBD1. V lost 2 bases, J lost 2 bases, and 4 bases stayed unmatched. Germline loops: CDR1 SQVTM, CDR2 ANQGSEA. CDR3 length equals 14 residues. This CDR3 is CSVESRDRAYEQYF. CDR3 bases: TGCAGCGTTGAAAGTCGGGACAGGGCCTACGAGCAGTACTTC.

This clonotype was observed many times. The V gene is TRBV6-2 or TRBV6-3, the J gene TRBJ2-7; D gene uncertain. Trimming shortened V by 2 bases and J by 1 base, and 9 bases separated the two germline ends. There are 14 residues in the CDR3. Germline V gene data show CDR1 as MNHEY and CDR2 as SVGEGT. For the CDR3, the DNA is TGTGCCAGCAGTTACGGTATGGTATCCTACGAGCAGTACTTC. Encoded protein: CASSYGMVSYEQYF.

There are many counts of this clonotype. V usage is TRBV11-2 and J usage is TRBJ2-3; 15 nucleotides match TRBD2. CDR3 length: 18 residues. Germline V gene lookup returns CDR1 SGHAT and CDR2 FQNNGV. V shed 5 bases and J 7 bases; nucleotides not matched to a gene: 13. In nucleotides, the CDR3 is TGTGCCAGCAGCCCCTGGACTAGCGGGGGGGCCGATTCGTATACGCAGTATTTT. It codes for CASSPWTSGGADSYTQYF.

At least ten counts were recorded for this clonotype. The rearrangement links TRBV7-9 to TRBJ2-5; perhaps TRBD2 as D (6 bases). Trimming stripped 5 bases from V and 0 bases from J, with 10 bases between. Germline V gives CDR1 SEHNR, CDR2 FQNEAQ (reference sequence). The CDR3 length is 14 residues. Written as DNA, the CDR3 is TGTGCCAGCAGCCCAACTAGCAACCAAGAGACCCAGTACTTC. Translation: CASSPTSNQETQYF.

V gene TRBV7-2 combines with J gene TRBJ2-4, with TRBD2 matching 11 bases. V trimming: 5 bases; J trimming: 3 bases; junction bases outside the gene matches: 6. The CDR3 runs 16 residues. Germline-derived CDR1 and CDR2 are SGHTA and FQGNSA. CDR3 region: CASSRGTSGDKNIQYF. The CDR3 DNA follows: TGTGCCAGCAGCCGAGGGACTAGCGGAGACAAAAACATTCAGTACTTC.

This clonotype was counted a few times. The chain recombines TRBV6-2 or TRBV6-3 with TRBJ1-2; D is unclear. The ends were cut back, 7 bases at V and 2 bases at J, with 23 bases in the middle. Germline loops: CDR1 MNHEY, CDR2 SVGEGT. CDR3 size: 17 residues. CDR3 DNA sequence: TGTGCCAGCACTTATAGGCCTCGCGGGCCAGCGAACTATGGCTACACCTTC. It specifies CASTYRPRGPANYGYTF.

This clonotype was found many times. V usage is TRBV6-4 and J usage is TRBJ2-3; tentatively, D is TRBD2 (5 bases). Deletions cut 6 bases from V and 6 bases from J, with 10 bases between. This CDR3 region has 12 residues. Germline loops: CDR1 MRHNA, CDR2 SNTAGT. The CDR3 region has the DNA TGTGCCAGCAGAGGAGGTGGGGATACGCAGTATTTT. It specifies CASRGGGDTQYF.

This clonotype was recorded at least ten times. The rearrangement joins TRBV15 to TRBJ2-2; a weak D match, TRBD1 (5 bases). Germline assignment: CDR1 LNHNV and CDR2 YYDKDF (reference sequence). V dropped 6 bases and J dropped 6 bases, with 14 bases sitting between them. The CDR3 contains 14 residues. The CDR3 spells CATRLGVEAGELFF. The CDR3 region has the DNA TGTGCCACCAGGTTAGGGGTCGAAGCCGGGGAGCTGTTTTTT.

The V and J genes are TRBV7-9 and TRBJ2-1; 9 bases map to TRBD1. The V gene end was trimmed by 6 bases and the J gene end by 5 bases; junction bases not matched to a gene: 11. The CDR3 loop spans 16 amino acids. Germline V CDR1 and CDR2: SEHNR, FQNEAQ (reference sequence). In nucleotides, the CDR3 is TGTGCCAGCAGGCTCATGGGACAGGGTCTCAACAATGAGCAGTTCTTC. Encoded protein: CASRLMGQGLNNEQFF.

The rearrangement uses TRBV10-3 and TRBJ2-7; TRBD2 is a possible D gene (5 bases). CDR3 length: 14 amino acids. Germline values: CDR1 ENHRY, CDR2 SYGVKD. V lost 3 bases and J 6 bases, leaving 15 bases between the germline ends. The CDR3: CAISERGPEGEQYF. The CDR3 coding sequence is TGTGCCATCAGTGAACGGGGTCCTGAGGGCGAGCAGTACTTC.

The rearrangement uses TRBV7-2 and TRBJ2-7; 13 bases are shared with TRBD2. Trimming took 5 bases from V and 7 from J; bases not matched to a gene: 2. CDR1 SGHTA and CDR2 FQGNSA come from the germline V gene. The CDR3 runs to 13 residues. In nucleotides, the CDR3 is TGTGCCAGCAGCGTGGGACTAGCGGGGGAGCAGTACTTC. Translated: CASSVGLAGEQYF.

This clonotype occurred many times. As DNA, the CDR3 is TGCAGCGTTGAATCATCCGGACTAGCGGGAGGTACTGAGCAGTTCTTC. Amino acids: CSVESSGLAGGTEQFF. The chain employs TRBV29-1 and TRBJ2-1; 14 bases line up with TRBD2. CDR1 and CDR2 (germline): SQVTM, ANQGSEA. V lost 2 bases, J lost 9 bases, and 9 bases stayed unmatched. CDR3 length: 16 amino acids.

The chain recombines TRBV27 with TRBJ2-3; D gene ambiguous. This CDR3 spans 16 amino acids. Germline CDR1 MNHEY, CDR2 SMNVEV (reference sequence). V lost 5 bases and J 7 bases, leaving 22 bases between the germline ends. As DNA, the CDR3 is TGTGCCAGCAGTCCACGCCAGCTGTGGGAACCTAATACGCAGTATTTT. Its protein product is CASSPRQLWEPNTQYF.

The chain joins TRBV7-2 to TRBJ1-1; the match to TRBD1 covers 8 bases. There are 15 residues in the CDR3. Germline-derived CDR1 and CDR2 are SGHTA and FQGNSA. V shed 2 bases and J 5 bases; nucleotides not matched to a gene: 7. CDR3 coding DNA: TGTGCCAGCAGCTTACCAAGGACAGGGTCAACTGAAGCTTTCTTT. It codes for CASSLPRTGSTEAFF.

The rearrangement joins TRBV27 to TRBJ2-1, with D uncertain. The CDR3 covers 16 residues. Looked up from germline, CDR1 is MNHEY and CDR2 is SMNVEV (reference sequence). Trimming took 0 bases from V and 0 from J, leaving 9 bases between them. The CDR3 DNA is TGTGCCAGCAGTTTATCCGACAACCTCTCCTACAATGAGCAGTTCTTC. Translated: CASSLSDNLSYNEQFF.

This clonotype was recorded at least ten times. The chain couples TRBV10-3 to TRBJ2-7; D is unresolved. The germline V gene has CDR1 ENHRY and CDR2 SYGVKD. This CDR3 is 11 amino acids long. Trimming stripped 0 bases from V and 6 bases from J, with 3 bases between. CDR3 bases: TGTGCCATCAGTGAGTCCGTCGAGCAGTACTTC. Its translation: CAISESVEQYF.